What follows are 20 T cell receptor beta chains derived from one specimen sequenced in a study of blood T cell repertoires in COVID-19. The repertoire was sequenced with immunoSEQ multiplex PCR; TCRdb's copy has only in-frame clones and lacks some. The data hold tens of thousands of clones, with 86% observed a single time. Sequencing used peripheral blood. The receptors were gathered from a woman of 80 years or more with acute or convalescent COVID-19.

The gene calls are TRBV11-2 and TRBJ2-1, with TRBD2 matching 8 bases. There are 16 residues in the CDR3. Trimming at V came to 4 bases and at J to 7 bases, leaving 12 bases not matched to a gene. Germline values: CDR1 SGHAT, CDR2 FQNNGV. CDR3 sequence reads: CASSYSGGGQGNEQFF. The CDR3 nucleotides read TGTGCCAGCAGCTACTCTGGCGGGGGGCAGGGTAATGAGCAGTTCTTC.

This chain connects TRBV9 to TRBJ2-7, with 7 bases aligning to TRBD2. Germline lookup yields CDR1 SGDLS and CDR2 YYNGEE. The trim removed 4 bases at V and 0 bases at J, leaving 4 bases unmatched. The CDR3 is made up of 14 amino acids. Here the CDR3 DNA reads TGTGCCAGCAGCCGACTAGCAAACTCCTACGAGCAGTACTTC. This translates into CASSRLANSYEQYF. The whole variable domain, filled in from reference TRBV9 and TRBJ2-7, reads DSGVTQTPKHLITATGQRVTLRCSPRSGDLSVYWYQQSLDQGLQFLIQYYNGEERAKGNILERFSAQQFPDLHSELNLSSLELGDSALYFCASSRLANSYEQYFGPGTRLTVT.

The V and J genes are TRBV7-9 and TRBJ1-5; 8 nucleotides match TRBD1. CDR1 and CDR2 from the germline V gene are SEHNR and FQNEAQ (reference sequence). The CDR3 has 14 residues. Losses at the gene ends were 5 bases for V and 7 bases for J; bases not matched to a gene: 7. Here the CDR3 reads CASSPSGGIQPQHF. The CDR3 region has the DNA TGTGCCAGCAGCCCTTCAGGGGGCATACAGCCCCAGCATTTT.

The chain links TRBV6-6 to TRBJ1-5, with a possible D match to TRBD1 (6 bases). The CDR3 is 13 amino acids. V dropped 6 bases and J dropped 7 bases, with 13 bases sitting between them. Germline V gene lookup returns CDR1 MNHNY and CDR2 SVGAGI (reference sequence). The CDR3 nucleotides read TGTGCCAGCAGCTTACAGGGTTTGCAGCCCCAGCATTTT. As protein: CASSLQGLQPQHF.

This chain joins TRBV6-1 and TRBJ1-6; D unclear. With 1 base removed from V and 0 bases from J, the gap between germline ends came to 10 bases. Germline assignment: CDR1 MNHNS and CDR2 SASEGT. The CDR3 spans 17 residues. The CDR3 DNA is TGTGCCAGCAGTGAAGGCAGGTCGAGCTCCTATAATTCACCCCTCCACTTT. This sequence encodes CASSEGRSSSYNSPLHF.

CDR3 DNA sequence: TGTGCCAGCAGGCGGAGCCGGAGCTCCTACAATGAGCAGTTCTTC. It specifies CASRRSRSSYNEQFF. The gene calls are TRBV6-6 and TRBJ2-1; no clear D gene. Trimming cost V 6 bases and J 0 bases, with 12 bases left between them. Per the germline V gene, CDR1 is MNHNY and CDR2 is SVGAGI (reference sequence). The CDR3 length is 15 residues.

This sequence joins TRBV3-1 (or the pseudogene TRBV3-2) and TRBJ1-4, with D possibly being TRBD1 (6 bases). Germline values: CDR1 LGHDT, CDR2 YNNKEL (reference sequence). V was trimmed by 4 bases and J by 7 bases, leaving 16 bases between them. This CDR3 comprises 15 residues. This CDR3 is CASSRGGPRGEKLFF. CDR3 nucleotide sequence: TGTGCCAGCAGCCGGGGGGGCCCAAGGGGTGAAAAACTGTTTTTT.

This rearrangement joins TRBV4-2 to TRBJ1-5, with D perhaps TRBD1 (6 bases). This CDR3 contains 16 residues. From germline, CDR1 is LGHNA and CDR2 YNFKEQ. V was shortened by 0 bases and J by 0 bases, with 9 bases between the two germline ends. The CDR3 DNA sequence: TGTGCCAGCAGCCAAGATGGACAGATTAGCAATCAGCCCCAGCATTTT. Translation: CASSQDGQISNQPQHF.

The chain links TRBV19 to TRBJ1-1; TRBD1 might be the D (5 bases). Germline V lookup: CDR1 LNHDA, CDR2 SQIVND (reference sequence). This CDR3 has 17 residues. The V and J ends lost 5 bases and 4 bases respectively, with 23 bases between them. In nucleotides, the CDR3 is TGTGCCAGTAGTTCCTGGAGAGCCGCAGGGCAGAGCACTGAAGCTTTCTTT. It yields the protein CASSSWRAAGQSTEAFF.

The chain combines TRBV18 with TRBJ2-7; 7 bases match TRBD1. The CDR3 runs to 12 residues. Trimming at V came to 6 bases and at J to 6 bases, leaving 5 bases not matched to a gene. From germline, CDR1 is KGHSH and CDR2 LQKENI. This CDR3 reads CASSLPGGEQYF. In nucleotides, the CDR3 is TGTGCCAGCTCGCTCCCAGGGGGCGAGCAGTACTTC.

The V call is TRBV28, the J call TRBJ1-4, with 10 positions matching TRBD1. Germline assignment: CDR1 MDHEN and CDR2 SYDVKM. V lost 5 bases and J lost 6; bases outside the gene matches: 6. The CDR3 sequence is 15 residues long. The CDR3: CASSAPGTGDEKLFF. The CDR3 nucleotides are TGTGCCAGCAGTGCCCCCGGGACAGGGGATGAAAAACTGTTTTTT.

CDR3 loop: CASSLKGGQYDYGYTF. CDR3 sequence (DNA): TGTGCCAGCAGCTTGAAGGGGGGACAGTATGACTATGGCTACACCTTC. J is TRBJ1-2 and V is TRBV5-4; 7 bases are shared with TRBD1. V lost 1 base and J lost 3; bases outside the gene matches: 9. The CDR3 runs 16 residues. In germline, CDR1 is SGHNT, CDR2 YYREEE (reference sequence).

This sequence joins TRBV10-1 and TRBJ1-1; D is unclear. CDR1 WNHNN and CDR2 SYGVQD come from the germline V gene (reference sequence). V was trimmed by 0 bases and J by 2 bases, leaving 7 bases between them. The CDR3 consists of 14 residues. CDR3 sequence (DNA): TGCGCCAGCAGTGAGTCTTACAGTAACACTGAAGCTTTCTTT. This gives the protein CASSESYSNTEAFF.

This clone was counted a single time. This chain uses TRBV2 with TRBJ2-3; 8 bases match TRBD1. V dropped 2 bases and J dropped 5; count of bases not matched to a gene: 3. Germline CDR1 and CDR2: SNHLY and FYNNEI. This CDR3 region has 14 residues. Here the CDR3 reads CASSEIRGLDTQYF. The CDR3 nucleotides read TGTGCCAGCAGTGAAATCAGGGGGCTAGATACGCAGTATTTT.

The chain recombines TRBV25-1 with TRBJ2-5, with D perhaps TRBD1 (5 bases). Germline CDR1 is MGHDK and CDR2 is SYGVNS. V was shortened by 2 bases and J by 8 bases, with 21 bases between the two germline ends. The CDR3 contains 16 residues. DNA for the CDR3: TGTGCCAGCAGTGAAGGAAGGGGTCTATTAACGGTAACCCAGTACTTC. The encoded protein is CASSEGRGLLTVTQYF.

CDR3 in amino acids: CASSAQGPGGYTF. The CDR3 region has the DNA TGTGCCAGCAGTGCACAGGGCCCGGGTGGCTACACCTTC. The rearrangement joins TRBV12-3 or TRBV12-4 to TRBJ1-2; tentatively, D is TRBD1 (6 bases). There are 13 residues in the CDR3. V lost 5 bases, J lost 7 bases, and 14 bases lay in between.

This clone was detected only once. The gene calls are TRBV3-1 (or the pseudogene TRBV3-2) and TRBJ2-4, with D possibly matching TRBD1 (5 bases). The CDR3 has 12 amino acids. Germline V CDR1 and CDR2: LGHDT, YNNKEL (reference sequence). The V end was cut by 3 bases, the J end by 6 bases, with 6 bases between. In nucleotides, the CDR3 is TGTGCCAGCAGCCATCAGGGAAACATTCAGTACTTC. Amino acid sequence: CASSHQGNIQYF.

This clone turned up a few times. The chain carries TRBV7-4 and TRBJ2-5; no firm D call. V shed 1 base and J shed 5 bases, with 14 bases lying between them. This CDR3 contains 15 residues. CDR1 is SGHVT and CDR2 is SQSDAQ in the germline V gene. CDR3 DNA: TGTGCCAGCAGCTTAGTAAGAGCGCTTGGGGAGACCCAGTACTTC. It translates to CASSLVRALGETQYF.

The CDR3, as DNA: TGTGCCAGCAGCCCCGGGACAGAAAGATACAATGAGCAGTTCTTC. It translates to CASSPGTERYNEQFF. The chain combines TRBV7-3 with TRBJ2-1, with 7 bases that match TRBD1. The V segment lost 5 bases and the J segment 4 bases; nucleotides outside the gene matches: 8. The germline gives CDR1 SGHTA, CDR2 FQGTGA. The CDR3 length is 15 residues.

This chain uses TRBV5-4 with TRBJ1-1, with D maybe TRBD1 (5 bases). This CDR3 is 13 amino acids long. Germline loops: CDR1 SGHNT, CDR2 YYREEE (reference sequence). Trimming cost V 0 bases and J 8 bases, with 11 bases left between them. CDR3 nucleotide sequence: TGTGCCAGCAGCTTGGGTGGGGGGAGAGAAGCTTTCTTT. As protein: CASSLGGGREAFF.